The clone carrying this TCR beta chain was recorded once. The CDR3 runs 14 residues. J was trimmed by 0 bases and V by 9 bases; bases with no gene match: 5. CDR1 is MNHEY, CDR2 SMNVEV, per germline (reference sequence). Researchers ran the assay at a deep level. Replicate PCRs run on sorted subsets employed around 200 ng DNA, around 27,000 T cell genomes. TCRdb keeps only in-frame clones here, not all; method: immunoSEQ multiplex PCR. The sample carries a few hundred thousand clones, just under 97% recorded once. CD8 cells regarded as naive lacked CD45RO, were positively chosen for CCR7, and omitted terminally differentiated effector memory CD45RA+ cells. The source of the sample is a study of shared clonotypes between healthy human individuals.

The TCR originated in a woman aged 25 to 45 in good health. This rearrangement joins TRBV27 to TRBJ1-3, with 7 nucleotides matching TRBD1. The specimen sequenced was naive CD8+ T cells sorted from blood. In DNA, the CDR3 is TGTGCCAGTAAGCACAGGGGCTCTGGAAACACCATATATTTT. This codes for CASKHRGSGNTIYF.